This T cell receptor beta chain was sequenced for a study of blood T cells in healthy people across ages. V was clipped by 5 bases and J by 6 bases; unmatched bases: 7. Looked up from germline, CDR1 is SQVTM and CDR2 is ANQGSEA. The CDR3 is 13 amino acids. For the second PCR, which ran for about 6 to 11 cycles, a sample-barcoded 5' primer and a J-beta primer mix were used. TCRdb reanalysed the 5' RACE reads using MiXCR and keeps one entry per CDR3 protein. The table lists over a million distinct CDR3 sequences, approximately 43% of them singletons, with about 4% in the top ten. Sequenced: blood. The source is a woman between 18 and 29 years old in good health. The chain links TRBV29-1 to TRBJ2-1; 7 positions agree with TRBD1. CDR3 bases: TGCAGCGTTAGGGGGCTGGGCCCCAATGAGCAGTTCTTC. Protein: CSVRGLGPNEQFF.